This T cell receptor beta chain was identified during a study of identifying expanded T cells in peripheral blood. Study-level findings and limits: Over about two and four weeks, about 17 and 20 clones changed, versus 1.2 between replicates. Variance in clone template counts between roughly two-week samples significantly increased with total template count across all healthy donors.

V gave up 5 bases and J gave up 7 bases; unmatched junction bases: 13. The CDR3 runs to 15 residues. Germline CDR1 is LNHDA and CDR2 is SQIVND (reference sequence). No infections or other immune events were documented during collection. As to this clone: Its antigen is undetermined.

Some clones are missing from TCRdb's copy, which holds only in-frame ones; the method was immunoSEQ multiplex PCR. The sample has 100,000 to 110,000 clones, around 90% seen once; the top ten hold 5.5%. The sequencing sample was made of blood. The source of this sequence is a person aged 18 to 70 in good health. The chain has TRBV19 and TRBJ1-2; TRBD1 matches at 7 bases. DNA of the CDR3: TGTGCCAGTAGTCCGTGGGACAGCTCAAGGCGTGGCTACACCTTC. Its protein product is CASSPWDSSRRGYTF.